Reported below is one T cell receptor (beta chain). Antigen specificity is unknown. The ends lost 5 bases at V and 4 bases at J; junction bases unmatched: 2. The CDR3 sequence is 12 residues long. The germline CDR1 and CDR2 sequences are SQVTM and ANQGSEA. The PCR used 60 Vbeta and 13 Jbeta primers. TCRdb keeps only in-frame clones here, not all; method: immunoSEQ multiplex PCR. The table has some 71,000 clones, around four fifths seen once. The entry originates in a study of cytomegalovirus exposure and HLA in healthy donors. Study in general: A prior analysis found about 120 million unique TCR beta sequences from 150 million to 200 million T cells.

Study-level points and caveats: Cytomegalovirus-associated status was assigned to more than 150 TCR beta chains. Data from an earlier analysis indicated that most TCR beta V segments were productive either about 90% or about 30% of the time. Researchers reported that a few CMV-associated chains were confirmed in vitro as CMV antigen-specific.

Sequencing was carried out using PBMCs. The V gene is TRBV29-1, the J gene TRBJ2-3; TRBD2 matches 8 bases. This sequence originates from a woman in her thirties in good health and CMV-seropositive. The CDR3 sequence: CSVREGADTQYF. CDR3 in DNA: TGCAGCGTTCGGGAGGGGGCAGATACGCAGTATTTT.